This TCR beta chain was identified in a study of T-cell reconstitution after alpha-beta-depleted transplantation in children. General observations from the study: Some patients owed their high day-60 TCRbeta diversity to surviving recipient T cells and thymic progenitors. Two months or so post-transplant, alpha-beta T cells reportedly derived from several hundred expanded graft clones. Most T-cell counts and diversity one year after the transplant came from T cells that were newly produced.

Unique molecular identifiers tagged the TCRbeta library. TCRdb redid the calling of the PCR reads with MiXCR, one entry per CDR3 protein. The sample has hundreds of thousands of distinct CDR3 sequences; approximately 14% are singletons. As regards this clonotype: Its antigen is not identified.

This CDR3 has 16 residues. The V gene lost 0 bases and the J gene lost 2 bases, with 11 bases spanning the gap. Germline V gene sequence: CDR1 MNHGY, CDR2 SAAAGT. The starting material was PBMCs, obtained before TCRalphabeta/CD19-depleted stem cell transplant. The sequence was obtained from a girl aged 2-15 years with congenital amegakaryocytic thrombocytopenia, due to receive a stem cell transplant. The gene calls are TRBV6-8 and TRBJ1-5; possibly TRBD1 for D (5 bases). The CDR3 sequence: CASSYSIRGRNQPQHF. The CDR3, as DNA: TGTGCCAGCAGTTACTCGATCCGGGGACGCAATCAGCCCCAGCATTTT.